Listed below are T cell receptor beta chains from one sample, sequenced in a study of blood T cells in healthy people across ages. TCRdb recomputed calls from the 5' RACE reads with MiXCR, one row per CDR3 protein. The profile shows hundreds of thousands of distinct CDR3 sequences, roughly 50% of them singletons. The sequenced sample consisted of blood. These receptors came from a man older than 75 in good health. CDR3s include the opening cysteine and the closing phenylalanine or tryptophan. The D gene is left open where the match is weak. Clone size is shown for a subset of rows, as once, few, many or a class of expanded clone.

D gene	clone size	V gene	J gene	CDR3 protein	CDR3 DNA
NA	NA	TRBV18	TRBJ2-7	CASSPPVSYEQYF	TGTGCCAGCTCACCGCCCGTCTCATACGAGCAGTACTTC
TRBD2	NA	TRBV29-1	TRBJ2-7	CSVAPTLAGGDEQYF	TGCAGCGTCGCCCCGACGCTAGCGGGAGGGGACGAGCAGTACTTC
NA	NA	TRBV20-1	TRBJ2-5	CSARDTGEGETQYF	TGCAGTGCTAGAGATACAGGGGAGGGAGAGACCCAGTACTTC
NA	NA	TRBV2	TRBJ2-7	CASTRQTYEQYF	TGTGCCAGCACGAGACAAACCTACGAGCAGTACTTC
NA	NA	TRBV7-3	TRBJ2-3	CASSPDGSTDTQYF	TGTGCCAGCAGCCCTGACGGTAGCACAGATACGCAGTATTTT
NA	once	TRBV4-2	TRBJ2-3	CASSREVTPRTDTQYF	TGTGCCAGCAGCCGAGAGGTAACCCCTCGGACAGATACGCAGTATTTT
NA	NA	TRBV5-1	TRBJ2-2	CASTKNENGELFF	TGCGCCAGCACCAAGAACGAAAACGGGGAGCTGTTTTTT
TRBD2	many	TRBV28	TRBJ2-7	CASSPLAGAYEQYF	TGTGCCAGCAGTCCACTAGCGGGAGCCTACGAGCAGTACTTC
TRBD1	few	TRBV20-1	TRBJ1-5	CSARDRAGNQPQHF	TGCAGTGCGCGGGACAGGGCAGGCAATCAGCCCCAGCATTTT
TRBD2	NA	TRBV20-1	TRBJ2-3	CSARVKASGRGSDTQYF	TGCAGTGCTAGAGTTAAGGCTAGCGGGAGGGGGTCAGATACGCAGTATTTT
NA	NA	TRBV28	TRBJ1-2	CASSLSAGKGLTF	TGTGCCAGCAGTTTATCGGCAGGGAAGGGTCTCACCTTC
TRBD1	NA	TRBV6-5	TRBJ2-5	CASSYLTGGRRETQYF	TGTGCCAGCAGTTACTTGACAGGGGGGCGCCGAGAGACCCAGTACTTC
TRBD1	NA	TRBV12-3/TRBV12-4	TRBJ2-7	CASSYAAGQGHEQYF	TGTGCCAGCAGTTACGCCGCGGGACAGGGGCACGAGCAGTACTTC
TRBD2	NA	TRBV28	TRBJ2-7	CASSPGLAGWVEQYF	TGTGCCAGCAGTCCCGGACTAGCGGGATGGGTCGAGCAGTACTTC
NA	NA	TRBV10-3	TRBJ1-5	CAISDGGNQPQHF	TGTGCCATCAGTGATGGGGGCAATCAGCCCCAGCATTTT
NA	NA	TRBV7-9	TRBJ2-1	CASRPGTCPPNEQFF	TGTGCCAGCAGACCGGGGACTTGTCCTCCAAATGAGCAGTTCTTC
TRBD1	few	TRBV28	TRBJ2-3	CASSSAGTGVDTQYF	TGTGCCAGCAGTTCCGCCGGGACAGGGGTAGATACGCAGTATTTT
TRBD1	NA	TRBV7-9	TRBJ2-7	CASSFTGGGSYEQYF	TGTGCCAGCAGTTTTACAGGGGGCGGCTCCTACGAGCAGTACTTC
TRBD2	NA	TRBV29-1	TRBJ2-7	CSVAGTSGTLGHYEQYF	TGCAGCGTGGCCGGGACTAGCGGGACTCTTGGGCACTACGAGCAGTACTTC
TRBD1	few	TRBV6-1	TRBJ1-5	CASREGQNQPQHF	TGTGCCAGCAGGGAGGGACAGAATCAGCCCCAGCATTTT
NA	few	TRBV30	TRBJ2-4	CAWSPRGRVNIQYF	TGTGCCTGGAGTCCCCGGGGCAGGGTAAACATTCAGTACTTC
NA	NA	TRBV6-1	TRBJ2-3	CASTEGSAYTQYF	TGTGCCAGCACAGAGGGTAGCGCTTATACGCAGTATTTT
NA	NA	TRBV27	TRBJ2-5	CASRPLGTEETQYF	TGTGCCAGCCGCCCGTTGGGGACTGAAGAGACCCAGTACTTC
TRBD1	few	TRBV6-2/TRBV6-3	TRBJ2-1	CASKRPGQQYNEQFF	TGTGCCAGCAAAAGACCGGGACAGCAATACAATGAGCAGTTCTTC
TRBD2	NA	TRBV6-2/TRBV6-3	TRBJ2-3	CASTKVGGRYAYF	TGTGCCAGCACTAAAGTCGGGGGGAGATACGCGTATTTT
NA	few	TRBV10-3	TRBJ1-2	CAINFGGGGYTF	TGTGCCATCAACTTCGGGGGCGGTGGCTACACCTTC
TRBD1	NA	TRBV20-1	TRBJ1-5	CSAYGTGKDQPQHF	TGCAGTGCTTATGGGACAGGGAAGGATCAGCCCCAGCATTTT
NA	NA	TRBV6-6	TRBJ1-2	CASSKDRMAGYTF	TGTGCCAGCAGTAAAGACAGGATGGCTGGCTACACCTTC
NA	NA	TRBV20-1	TRBJ2-3	CSARGRGVHRYAYF	TGCAGTGCTAGAGGGCGAGGGGTTCACAGATACGCGTATTTT
TRBD1	NA	TRBV4-2	TRBJ2-3	CASSQDRQGSSDTQYF	TGTGCCAGCAGCCAAGATAGACAGGGCTCTTCAGATACGCAGTATTTT